A selection of T cell receptor beta chains follows, all from one sample in a study of T-cell reconstitution after alpha-beta-depleted transplantation in children. In TCRdb, the PCR reads were re-called with MiXCR into one record per CDR3 protein. The repertoire includes roughly 98,000 distinct CDR3 sequences, 15% to 19% of them detected once, and 15% to 20% sits in the top ten. Sequencing used PBMCs, mostly from graft donor cells, obtained 180 days after TCRalphabeta/CD19-depleted stem cell transplant. Every receptor here comes from a male patient aged 2-10 years who had a stem cell transplant for acute lymphoblastic leukemia, so the T cells may come from the graft donor. Both conserved end residues are part of each CDR3. D genes are given only for firm matches. Clone sizes are given selectively: once, few, many, or a class where the clone is expanded.

D: NA; size: NA; V: TRBV27; J: TRBJ2-7; DNA: TGTGCCAGCAGTCCAAATCCCACCTACGAGCAGTACTTC; CDR3: CASSPNPTYEQYF
D: TRBD1; size: many; V: TRBV7-9; J: TRBJ2-7; DNA: TGTGCCAGCAGCCCCATCGCAGGGGGCATCGCCTACGAGCAGTACTTC; CDR3: CASSPIAGGIAYEQYF
D: NA; size: few; V: TRBV12-3/TRBV12-4; J: TRBJ2-5; DNA: TGTGCCAGCAGTCCCTGGGGGGGCACGGCTGAAGAGACCCAGTACTTC; CDR3: CASSPWGGTAEETQYF
D: NA; size: NA; V: TRBV12-3/TRBV12-4; J: TRBJ2-7; DNA: TGTGCCAGCAGTTTATACGCGGAGCAGTACTTC; CDR3: CASSLYAEQYF
D: TRBD2; size: NA; V: TRBV5-1; J: TRBJ2-2; DNA: TGCGCCAGCAGGATAGAGGCGGGGGCGAACACCGGGGAGCTGTTTTTT; CDR3: CASRIEAGANTGELFF
D: NA; size: NA; V: TRBV5-1; J: TRBJ2-3; DNA: TGCGCCAGCAGCTTGGTTTTACTAATCGACACAGATACGCAGTATTTT; CDR3: CASSLVLLIDTDTQYF
D: NA; size: NA; V: TRBV24-1; J: TRBJ2-1; DNA: TGTGCCACCAGTGACTCACAGGGTGGGGTTTTCCATGAGCAGTTCTTC; CDR3: CATSDSQGGVFHEQFF
D: NA; size: few; V: TRBV12-3/TRBV12-4; J: TRBJ1-5; DNA: TGTGCCAGCAGTTTATCGGGGGCTCAGCCCCAGCATTTT; CDR3: CASSLSGAQPQHF
D: NA; size: NA; V: TRBV5-1; J: TRBJ2-7; DNA: TGCGCCAGCAGCTTGGGGACGGTTGTCTACGAGCAGTACTTC; CDR3: CASSLGTVVYEQYF
D: NA; size: few; V: TRBV20-1; J: TRBJ1-6; DNA: TGCAGTGCTAGCTCCCAACAGACTTCACCCCTCCACTTT; CDR3: CSASSQQTSPLHF
D: TRBD2; size: few; V: TRBV29-1; J: TRBJ2-2; DNA: TGCAGCGTCAGGCTGCGGGGGGCCGGGGAGCTGTTTTTT; CDR3: CSVRLRGAGELFF
D: TRBD1; size: many; V: TRBV12-3/TRBV12-4; J: TRBJ2-7; DNA: TGTGCCAGCGAGGGGGCCAACGAGCAGTACTTC; CDR3: CASEGANEQYF
D: NA; size: few; V: TRBV10-3; J: TRBJ2-1; DNA: TGTGCCATCAAGCCTAGCGTGGGGTCATACAATGAGCAGTTCTTC; CDR3: CAIKPSVGSYNEQFF
D: NA; size: NA; V: TRBV6-6; J: TRBJ2-3; DNA: TGTGCCAGCGGTAGAGCAGATACGCAGTATTTT; CDR3: CASGRADTQYF
D: NA; size: NA; V: TRBV7-8; J: TRBJ2-7; DNA: TGTGCCAGCAGCTTTGATCGGTCCTACGAGCAGTACTTC; CDR3: CASSFDRSYEQYF
D: NA; size: many; V: TRBV6-5; J: TRBJ2-3; DNA: TGTGCCAGCAGTTGGGGAGATACGCAGTATTTT; CDR3: CASSWGDTQYF
D: TRBD1; size: NA; V: TRBV28; J: TRBJ1-4; DNA: TGTGCCAGCAGCTCTTACAGGGGCCATGAAAAACTGTTTTTT; CDR3: CASSSYRGHEKLFF
D: TRBD1; size: few; V: TRBV7-2; J: TRBJ2-7; DNA: TGTGCCAGCAGCCCCGACAGGGGTTTCTACGAGCAGTACTTC; CDR3: CASSPDRGFYEQYF
D: NA; size: NA; V: TRBV21-1; J: TRBJ2-7; DNA: TGTGCCAGCCCAGACGAGCAGTACTTC; CDR3: CASPDEQYF
D: NA; size: NA; V: TRBV20-1; J: TRBJ1-1; DNA: TGCAGTGCTCAACCCGACGGGAGGGTCTCTGAAGCTTTCTTT; CDR3: CSAQPDGRVSEAFF
D: NA; size: few; V: TRBV20-1; J: TRBJ2-1; DNA: TGCAGTGCTAGAGCCCTTGGGGTTGTGGAGGACTCCTACAATGAGCAGTTCTTC; CDR3: CSARALGVVEDSYNEQFF
D: NA; size: NA; V: TRBV7-9; J: TRBJ2-1; DNA: TGTGCCAGCAGCCGCCCCGACCGGGGGACCGAGCAGTTCTTC; CDR3: CASSRPDRGTEQFF
D: NA; size: many; V: TRBV20-1; J: TRBJ1-2; DNA: TGCAGTGCTCCCGCAGGGTCTTCGGGAATCTACGGCTACACCTTC; CDR3: CSAPAGSSGIYGYTF
D: NA; size: NA; V: TRBV15; J: TRBJ1-1; DNA: TGTGCCACCAGCCGCAGAGGTCCGGGACTGAACACTGAAGCTTTCTTT; CDR3: CATSRRGPGLNTEAFF
D: NA; size: NA; V: TRBV5-1; J: TRBJ2-2; DNA: TGCGCCAGCAGCTTCGTACAGGGAGGCACCGGGGAGCTGTTTTTT; CDR3: CASSFVQGGTGELFF
D: NA; size: NA; V: TRBV5-1; J: TRBJ2-1; DNA: TGCGCCAGCAGCTTGGGCAGGGGAAGCAATGAGCAGTTCTTC; CDR3: CASSLGRGSNEQFF
D: NA; size: NA; V: TRBV5-5; J: TRBJ1-1; DNA: TGTGCCAGCAGCTTGGGAGGAGTTGGGAACACTGAAGCTTTCTTT; CDR3: CASSLGGVGNTEAFF
D: TRBD1; size: once; V: TRBV7-2; J: TRBJ2-7; DNA: TGTGCCAGCAGGCGGGACAGGTCGGACGGAGAGCAGTACTTC; CDR3: CASRRDRSDGEQYF